Given below is one T cell receptor (beta chain) in context. The target antigen is unknown. The germline V gene encodes CDR1 SGHRS and CDR2 YFSETQ. The CDR3 spans 15 residues. Trimming cost V 0 bases and J 1 base, with 11 bases left between them. The record originates from a study of cytomegalovirus exposure and HLA in healthy donors. Study-wide results and limits: Specificity for CMV antigens was confirmed in vitro for a few of the CMV-associated chains. Rare sequences made up most TCRs, while some public TCRs were found in many donors.

The method was immunoSEQ multiplex PCR; TCRdb's version includes in-frame clones alone and lacks a portion of them. Among 150,000 to 200,000 clones listed, around 80% were seen once. The sample comprised PBMCs. The clonotype was recovered from a woman aged 25-40 years in good health and CMV-seronegative. The V call is TRBV5-1, the J call TRBJ2-7; D might be TRBD2 (6 bases). The CDR3 loop is CASSLETGSSYEQYF. In DNA form, the CDR3 reads TGCGCCAGCAGCTTGGAGACCGGGAGTTCCTACGAGCAGTACTTC. Full variable domain (rest looked up from reference TRBV5-1 and TRBJ2-7): KAGVTQTPRYLIKTRGQQVTLSCSPISGHRSVSWYQQTPGQGLQFLFEYFSETQRNKGNFPGRFSGRQFSNSRSEMNVSTLELGDSALYLCASSLETGSSYEQYFGPGTRLTVT.